This T cell receptor beta chain came from a study of blood T cell repertoires in COVID-19. Study-level background: T cells, B-cell-depleted T cells, or PBMCs provided the cDNA or gDNA that served as material.

CDR1 and CDR2 from the germline V gene are GTSNPN and SVGIG (reference sequence). V was trimmed by 1 base and J by 7 bases, leaving 14 bases between them. The CDR3 consists of 14 residues. Clones were read by immunoSEQ multiplex PCR, and TCRdb kept only the in-frame ones, dropping some. The sample lists 180,000 or so clones, roughly 87% occurring once. This rearrangement joins TRBV30 to TRBJ1-5, with D unclear. The specimen was PBMCs or T cells enriched from blood (not recorded which). The clonotype comes from a human donor with acute COVID-19. The donor label of this sample is uncertain. The CDR3 sequence: CAWSGTGPYQPQHF. Here the CDR3 DNA reads TGTGCCTGGAGTGGGACTGGACCGTACCAGCCCCAGCATTTT.